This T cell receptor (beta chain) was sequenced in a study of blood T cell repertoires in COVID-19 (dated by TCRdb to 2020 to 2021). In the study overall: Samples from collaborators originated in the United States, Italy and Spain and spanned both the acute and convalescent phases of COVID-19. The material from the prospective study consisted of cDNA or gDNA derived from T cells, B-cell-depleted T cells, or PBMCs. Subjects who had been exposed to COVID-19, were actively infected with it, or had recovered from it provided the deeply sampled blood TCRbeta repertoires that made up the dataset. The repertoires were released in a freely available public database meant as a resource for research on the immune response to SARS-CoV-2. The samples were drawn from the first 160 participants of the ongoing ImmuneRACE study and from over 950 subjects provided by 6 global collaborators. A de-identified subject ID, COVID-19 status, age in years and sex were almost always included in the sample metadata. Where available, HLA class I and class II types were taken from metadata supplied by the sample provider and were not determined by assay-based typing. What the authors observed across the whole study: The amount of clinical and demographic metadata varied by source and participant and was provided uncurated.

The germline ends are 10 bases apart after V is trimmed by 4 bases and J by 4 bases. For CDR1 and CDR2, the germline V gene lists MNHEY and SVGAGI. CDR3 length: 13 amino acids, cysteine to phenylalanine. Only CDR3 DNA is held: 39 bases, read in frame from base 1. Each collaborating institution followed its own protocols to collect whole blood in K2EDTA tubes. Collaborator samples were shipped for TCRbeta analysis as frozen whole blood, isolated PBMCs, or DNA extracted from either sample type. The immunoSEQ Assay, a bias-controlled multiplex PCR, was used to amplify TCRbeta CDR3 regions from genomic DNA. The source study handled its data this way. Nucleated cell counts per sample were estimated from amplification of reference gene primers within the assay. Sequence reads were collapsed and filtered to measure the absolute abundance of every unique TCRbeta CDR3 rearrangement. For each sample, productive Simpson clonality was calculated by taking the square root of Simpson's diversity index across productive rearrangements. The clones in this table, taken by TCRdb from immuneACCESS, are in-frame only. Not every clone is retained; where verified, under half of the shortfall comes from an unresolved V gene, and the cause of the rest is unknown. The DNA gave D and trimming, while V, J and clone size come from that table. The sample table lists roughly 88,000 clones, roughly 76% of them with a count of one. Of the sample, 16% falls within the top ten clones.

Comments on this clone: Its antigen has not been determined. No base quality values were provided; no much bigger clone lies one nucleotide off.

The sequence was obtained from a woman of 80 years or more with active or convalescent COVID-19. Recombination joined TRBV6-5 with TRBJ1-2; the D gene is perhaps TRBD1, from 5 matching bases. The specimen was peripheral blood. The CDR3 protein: CASSSPTVYGYTF. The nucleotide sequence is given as TGTGCCAGCAGTTCCCCGACAGTCTATGGCTACACCTTC.